These 9 T cell receptor beta chains were sequenced from one sample in a study of blood T cell repertoires in COVID-19. Here immunoSEQ multiplex PCR was the method, and the copy in TCRdb shows in-frame clones only, minus some. There are 300,000 or so clones in the sample; more than 90% occur only once, and 2.6% lies in the top ten. Material: PBMCs or T cells enriched from blood (not recorded which). The receptor set was obtained from a man in his 60s who had recovered from COVID-19.

The chain has TRBV6-2 or TRBV6-3 and TRBJ2-7, with TRBD2 matching 9 bases. Trimming cost V 6 bases and J 2 bases; bases outside gene matches: 11. Per the germline V gene, CDR1 is MNHEY and CDR2 is SVGEGT. CDR3 length equals 16 residues. This chain's CDR3 is CASSQTYSGRAYEQYF. The CDR3 bases are TGTGCCAGCAGCCAGACCTATAGCGGGAGAGCCTACGAGCAGTACTTC.

The CDR3 sequence is CASRVDRTGKVDTQYF. In DNA, the CDR3 is TGTGCCAGCCGCGTAGACCGGACAGGGAAGGTGGATACGCAGTATTTT. The chain employs TRBV5-4 and TRBJ2-3; TRBD1 matches 8 bases. CDR1 SGHNT and CDR2 YYREEE come from the germline V gene (reference sequence). Trimming took 7 bases from V and 6 from J; bases not matched to a gene: 16. The CDR3 is 16 residues long. Filled out from reference TRBV5-4 and TRBJ2-3, the complete variable domain reads ETGVTQSPTHLIKTRGQQVTLRCSSQSGHNTVSWYQQALGQGPQFIFQYYREEENGRGNFPPRFSGLQFPNYSSELNVNALELDDSALYLCASRVDRTGKVDTQYFGPGTRLTVL.

This clone was observed a few times. This chain connects TRBV9 to TRBJ1-1, with D perhaps TRBD1 (5 bases). V was pared by 4 bases and J by 1 base, with 11 bases between. This CDR3 has 14 amino acids. Germline V CDR1 and CDR2: SGDLS, YYNGEE. CDR3 sequence reads: CASSTDSRNTEAFF. The CDR3 coding sequence is TGTGCCAGCAGCACCGACAGTCGGAACACTGAAGCTTTCTTT.

The rearrangement uses TRBV5-6 and TRBJ1-5, with D uncertain. The CDR3 is made up of 14 amino acids. Germline values: CDR1 SGHDT, CDR2 YYEEEE. Trimming removed 3 bases at V and 3 bases at J, with 10 bases between. Here the CDR3 reads CASSSRGLNQPQHF. The CDR3 nucleotides are TGTGCCAGCAGCTCTCGTGGCCTCAATCAGCCCCAGCATTTT.

This chain joins TRBV28 and TRBJ2-7, with 7 bases fitting TRBD2. The CDR3 loop spans 13 amino acids. The V segment lost 3 bases and the J segment 5 bases; nucleotides outside the gene matches: 4. Germline V gives CDR1 MDHEN, CDR2 SYDVKM. The CDR3 protein is CASSLGGLDEQYF. In DNA form, the CDR3 reads TGTGCCAGCAGTTTGGGAGGGCTGGACGAGCAGTACTTC.

The rearrangement uses TRBV6-2 or TRBV6-3 and TRBJ2-1, with 8 bases aligning to TRBD2. The ends lost 3 bases at V and 8 bases at J; junction bases unmatched: 12. The germline gives CDR1 MNHEY, CDR2 SVGEGT. This CDR3 has 16 residues. The CDR3 spells CASSYLGSGRRDEQFF. CDR3 nucleotide sequence: TGTGCCAGCAGTTATTTGGGGAGCGGGAGACGCGATGAGCAGTTCTTC.

CDR3 sequence reads: CASSPGQGRENYGYTF. The DNA for the CDR3 is TGTGCCAGCAGCCCCGGACAGGGGAGGGAGAACTATGGCTACACCTTC. The gene calls are TRBV7-9 and TRBJ1-2; 9 nucleotides match TRBD1. The CDR3 runs to 16 residues. Germline V gene sequence: CDR1 SEHNR, CDR2 FQNEAQ (reference sequence). The V gene end was trimmed by 5 bases and the J gene end by 2 bases; junction bases not matched to a gene: 9.

The chain carries TRBV19 and TRBJ1-3; D gene ambiguous. This CDR3 region has 15 residues. The V gene's germline CDR1 is LNHDA and CDR2 SQIVND (reference sequence). V gave up 5 bases and J gave up 3 bases, with 14 bases separating them. The CDR3 protein is CASSPGMFFGNTIYF. Written as DNA, the CDR3 is TGTGCCAGTAGTCCCGGGATGTTTTTTGGAAACACCATATATTTT.

The rearrangement joins TRBV11-3 to TRBJ2-7; D is perhaps TRBD2 (6 bases). Germline CDR1 and CDR2: SGHNT and YENEEA. The CDR3 is 14 amino acids. V was cut by 3 bases and J by 7 bases, with 16 bases left in between. The chain's CDR3 is CASSFSGAGSEQYF. The CDR3 nucleotides are TGTGCCAGCAGCTTTTCCGGGGCGGGGAGTGAGCAGTACTTC. The full variable domain, with the rest looked up from reference TRBV11-3 and TRBJ2-7, is EAGVVQSPRYKIIEKKQPVAFWCNPISGHNTLYWYLQNLGQGPELLIRYENEEAVDDSQLPKDRFSAERLKGVDSTLKIQPAELGDSAVYLCASSFSGAGSEQYFGPGTRLTVT.